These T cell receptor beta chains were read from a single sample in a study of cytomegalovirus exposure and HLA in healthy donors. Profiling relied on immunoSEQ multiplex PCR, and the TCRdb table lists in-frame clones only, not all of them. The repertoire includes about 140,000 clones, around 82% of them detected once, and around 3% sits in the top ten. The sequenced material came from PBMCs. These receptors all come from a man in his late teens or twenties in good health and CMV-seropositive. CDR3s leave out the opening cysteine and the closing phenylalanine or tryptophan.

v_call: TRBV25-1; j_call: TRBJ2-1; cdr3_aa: ASSDPWTGREF
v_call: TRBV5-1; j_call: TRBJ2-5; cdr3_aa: ASSFDGTLQETQY
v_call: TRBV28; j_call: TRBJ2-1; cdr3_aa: ASSARLAGSYNEQF
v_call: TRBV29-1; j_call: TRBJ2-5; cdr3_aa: SVAPGQGAGEQY
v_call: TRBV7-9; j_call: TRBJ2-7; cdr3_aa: ASSLGTSGSYEQY
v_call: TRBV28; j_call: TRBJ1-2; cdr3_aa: ASSFGVGYT
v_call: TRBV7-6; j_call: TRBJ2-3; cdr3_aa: ASSLAGRDTQY
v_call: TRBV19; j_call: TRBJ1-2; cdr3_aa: ATHDRVNYGYT
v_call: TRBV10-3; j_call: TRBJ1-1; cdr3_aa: AISDSGGIGGTEAF
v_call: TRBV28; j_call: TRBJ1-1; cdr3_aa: ASSFRGLNTEAF
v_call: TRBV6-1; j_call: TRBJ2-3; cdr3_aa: ASSLLAGSTDTQY
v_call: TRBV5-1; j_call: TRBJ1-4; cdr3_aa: ASSSPGQGSSNEKLF
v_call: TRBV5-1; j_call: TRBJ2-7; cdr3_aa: ASSLGANYEQY
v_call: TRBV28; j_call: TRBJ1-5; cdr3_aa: ASSAGPGAGALRGNQPQH
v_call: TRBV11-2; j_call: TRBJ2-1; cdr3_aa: ASSWTGNEQF
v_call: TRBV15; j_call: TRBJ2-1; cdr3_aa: ATSRAENWRVLSSYNEQF
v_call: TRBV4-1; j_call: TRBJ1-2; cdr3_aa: ASSPPWGRDYGYT
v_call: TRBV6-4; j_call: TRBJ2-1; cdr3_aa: ASSDSIPGGAGNEQF
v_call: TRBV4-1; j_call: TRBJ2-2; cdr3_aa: ASSGDGGELF
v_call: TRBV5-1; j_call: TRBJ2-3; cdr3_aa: ASFLGDFTDTQY